These 2 T cell receptor beta chains share one sample of origin, sequenced in a study of shared clonotypes between healthy human individuals. Produced via immunoSEQ multiplex PCR; TCRdb's table is partial and in-frame only. The data show about 2.3 million clones, with 85% to 95% seen just once and more than 0.35% held by the top ten. The material sequenced was naive CD4+ T cells from PBMCs. Specified subset: CD45RA+ positively selected. These receptors all come from a man between 18 and 29 years old in good health. Some clones in this sample may be carry-over from other donors' samples.

CDR3 nucleotides: TGTGCCAGTAGTGGACGGCTAGCGGGAGGGGTGGATGAGCAGTTCTTC. Translation gives CASSGRLAGGVDEQFF. The rearrangement joins TRBV19 to TRBJ2-1, with 12 bases that match TRBD2. This CDR3 has 16 amino acids. V shed 5 bases and J 8 bases; nucleotides not matched to a gene: 10. CDR1 and CDR2 (germline): LNHDA, SQIVND (reference sequence).

V and J are TRBV7-9 and TRBJ2-5; D remains unclear. The CDR3 covers 12 residues. Germline CDR1 SEHNR, CDR2 FQNEAQ (reference sequence). With 10 bases removed from V and 5 bases from J, the gap between germline ends came to 14 bases. This CDR3 reads CATGGEMETQYF. The CDR3 DNA reads TGTGCCACGGGTGGAGAAATGGAGACCCAGTACTTC.